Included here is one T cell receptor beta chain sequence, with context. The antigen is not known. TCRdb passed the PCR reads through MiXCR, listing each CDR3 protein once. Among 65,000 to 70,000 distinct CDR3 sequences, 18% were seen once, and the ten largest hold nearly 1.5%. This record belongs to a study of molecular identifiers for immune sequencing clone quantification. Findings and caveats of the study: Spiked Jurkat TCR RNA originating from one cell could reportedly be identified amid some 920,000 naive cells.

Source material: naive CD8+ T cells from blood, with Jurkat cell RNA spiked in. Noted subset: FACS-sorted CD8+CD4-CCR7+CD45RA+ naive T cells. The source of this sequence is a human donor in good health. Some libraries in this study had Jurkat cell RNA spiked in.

The CDR3 is CASSLRGGTSVCNEQFF. The CDR3 DNA is TGCGCCAGCAGCCTAAGAGGCGGGACTAGCGTATGCAATGAGCAGTTCTTC. The chain recombines TRBV4-1 with TRBJ2-1; 10 bases are a match to TRBD2. The CDR3 is 17 residues long. From germline, CDR1 is MGHRA and CDR2 YSYEKL. After removal of 4 bases from V and 6 bases from J, the junction contained 12 bases not matched to a gene.